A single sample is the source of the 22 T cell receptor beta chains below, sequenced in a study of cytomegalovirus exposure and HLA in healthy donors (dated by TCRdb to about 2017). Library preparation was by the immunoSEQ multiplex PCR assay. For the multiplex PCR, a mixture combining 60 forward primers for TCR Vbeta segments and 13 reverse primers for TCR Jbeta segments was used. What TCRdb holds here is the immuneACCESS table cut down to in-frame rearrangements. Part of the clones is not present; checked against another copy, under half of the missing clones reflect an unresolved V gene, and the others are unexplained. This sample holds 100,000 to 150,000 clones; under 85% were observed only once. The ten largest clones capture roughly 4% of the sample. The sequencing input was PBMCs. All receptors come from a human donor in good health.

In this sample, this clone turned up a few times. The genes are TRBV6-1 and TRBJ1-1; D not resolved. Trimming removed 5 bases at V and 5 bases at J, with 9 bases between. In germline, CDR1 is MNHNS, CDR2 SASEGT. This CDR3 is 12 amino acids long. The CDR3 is CASSSAGTEAFF. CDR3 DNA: TGTGCCAGCAGTAGCGCGGGGACTGAAGCTTTCTTT.

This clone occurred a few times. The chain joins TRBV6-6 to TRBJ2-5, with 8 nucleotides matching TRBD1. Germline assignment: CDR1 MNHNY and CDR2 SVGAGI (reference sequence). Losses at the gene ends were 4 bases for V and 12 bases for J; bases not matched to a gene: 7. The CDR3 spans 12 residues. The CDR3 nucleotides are TGTGCCAGCAGTTTCGGGGACAGGCCCAAGTACTTC. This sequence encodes CASSFGDRPKYF.

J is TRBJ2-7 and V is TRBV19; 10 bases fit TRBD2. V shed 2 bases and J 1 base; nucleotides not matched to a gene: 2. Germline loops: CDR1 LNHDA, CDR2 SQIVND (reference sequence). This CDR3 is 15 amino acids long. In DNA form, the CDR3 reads TGTGCCAGTAGTATAACTAGCGGGAAATCCTACGAGCAGTACTTC. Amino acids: CASSITSGKSYEQYF.

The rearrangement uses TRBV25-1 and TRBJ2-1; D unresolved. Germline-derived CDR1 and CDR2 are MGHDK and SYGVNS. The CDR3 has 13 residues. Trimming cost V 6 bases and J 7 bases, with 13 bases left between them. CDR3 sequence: CASSREVLNEQFF. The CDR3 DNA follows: TGTGCCAGCAGCCGTGAGGTCCTTAATGAGCAGTTCTTC.

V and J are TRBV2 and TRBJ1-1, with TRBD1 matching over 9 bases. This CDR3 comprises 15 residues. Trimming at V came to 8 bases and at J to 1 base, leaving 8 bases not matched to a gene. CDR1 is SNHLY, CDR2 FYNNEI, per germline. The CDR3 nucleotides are TGTGCCAGCTTGCCCGGGACAGGGAAGAACACTGAAGCTTTCTTT. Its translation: CASLPGTGKNTEAFF.

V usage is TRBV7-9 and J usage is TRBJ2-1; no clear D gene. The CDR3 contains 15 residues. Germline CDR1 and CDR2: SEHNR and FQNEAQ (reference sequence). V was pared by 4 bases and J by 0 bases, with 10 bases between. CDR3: CASSSARSSYNEQFF. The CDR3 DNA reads TGTGCCAGCAGCTCGGCCCGGAGCTCCTACAATGAGCAGTTCTTC.

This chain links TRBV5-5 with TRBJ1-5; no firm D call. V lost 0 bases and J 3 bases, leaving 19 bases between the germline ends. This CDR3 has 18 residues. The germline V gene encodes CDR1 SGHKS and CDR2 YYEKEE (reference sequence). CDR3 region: CASSLGGGWSRSNQPQHF. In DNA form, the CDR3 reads TGTGCCAGCAGCTTGGGTGGCGGGTGGTCGCGATCCAATCAGCCCCAGCATTTT.

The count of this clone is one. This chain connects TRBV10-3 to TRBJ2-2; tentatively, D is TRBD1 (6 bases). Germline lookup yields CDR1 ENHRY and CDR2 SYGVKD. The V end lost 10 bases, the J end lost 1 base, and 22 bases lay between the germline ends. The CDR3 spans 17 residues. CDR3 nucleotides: TGTGCCACCCTCGACGGGACATACAACTTGAACACCGGGGAGCTGTTTTTT. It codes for CATLDGTYNLNTGELFF.

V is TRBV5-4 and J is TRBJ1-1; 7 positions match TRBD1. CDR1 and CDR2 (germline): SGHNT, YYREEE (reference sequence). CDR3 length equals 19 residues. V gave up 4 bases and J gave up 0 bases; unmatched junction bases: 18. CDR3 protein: CASSPRGTGELSMNTEAFF. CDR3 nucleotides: TGTGCCAGCAGCCCCCGTGGAACAGGGGAATTATCCATGAACACTGAAGCTTTCTTT.

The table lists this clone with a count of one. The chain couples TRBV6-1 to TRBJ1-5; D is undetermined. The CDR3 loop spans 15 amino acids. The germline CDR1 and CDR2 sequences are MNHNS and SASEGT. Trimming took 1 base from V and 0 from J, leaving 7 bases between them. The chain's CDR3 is CASSEGVSSNQPQHF. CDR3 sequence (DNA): TGTGCCAGCAGTGAAGGTGTCAGTAGCAATCAGCCCCAGCATTTT.

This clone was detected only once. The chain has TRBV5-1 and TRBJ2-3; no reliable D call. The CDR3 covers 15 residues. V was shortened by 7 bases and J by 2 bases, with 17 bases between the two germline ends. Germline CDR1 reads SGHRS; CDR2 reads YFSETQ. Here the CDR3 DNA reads TGCGCCAGCGGCCTTGGGCTCATGAACACAGATACGCAGTATTTT. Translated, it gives CASGLGLMNTDTQYF.

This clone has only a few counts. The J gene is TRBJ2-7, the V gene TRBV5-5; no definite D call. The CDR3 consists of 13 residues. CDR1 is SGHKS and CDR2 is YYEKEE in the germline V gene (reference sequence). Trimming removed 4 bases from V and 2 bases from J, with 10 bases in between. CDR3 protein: CASSKIEAYEQYF. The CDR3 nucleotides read TGTGCCAGCAGCAAAATAGAAGCCTACGAGCAGTACTTC.

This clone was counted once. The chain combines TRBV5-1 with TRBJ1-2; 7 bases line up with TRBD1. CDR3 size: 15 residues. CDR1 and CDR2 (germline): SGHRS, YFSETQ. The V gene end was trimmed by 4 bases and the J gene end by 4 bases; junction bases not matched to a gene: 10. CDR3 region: CASSPQGGGSYGYTF. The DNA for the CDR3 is TGCGCCAGCAGCCCCCAAGGGGGCGGCAGCTATGGCTACACCTTC.

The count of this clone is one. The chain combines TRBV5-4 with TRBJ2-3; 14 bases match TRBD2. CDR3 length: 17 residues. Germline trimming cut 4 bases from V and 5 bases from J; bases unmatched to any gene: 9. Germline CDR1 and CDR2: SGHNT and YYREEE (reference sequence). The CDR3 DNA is TGTGCCAGCAGCCCCCGTGGACTAGCGGGGGGTGTAGATACGCAGTATTTT. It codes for CASSPRGLAGGVDTQYF. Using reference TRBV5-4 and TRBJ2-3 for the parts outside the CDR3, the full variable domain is ETGVTQSPTHLIKTRGQQVTLRCSSQSGHNTVSWYQQALGQGPQFIFQYYREEENGRGNFPPRFSGLQFPNYSSELNVNALELDDSALYLCASSPRGLAGGVDTQYFGPGTRLTVL.

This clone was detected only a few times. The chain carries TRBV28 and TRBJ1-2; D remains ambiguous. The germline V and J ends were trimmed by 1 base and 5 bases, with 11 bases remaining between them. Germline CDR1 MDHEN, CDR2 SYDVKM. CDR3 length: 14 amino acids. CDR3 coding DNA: TGTGCCAGCAGTTTATCCCCGAGTCTGTATGGCTACACCTTC. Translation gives CASSLSPSLYGYTF.

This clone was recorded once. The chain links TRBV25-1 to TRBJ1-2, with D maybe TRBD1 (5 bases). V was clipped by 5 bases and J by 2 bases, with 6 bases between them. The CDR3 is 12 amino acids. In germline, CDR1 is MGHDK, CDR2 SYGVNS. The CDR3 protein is CASSPGNYGYTF. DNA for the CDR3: TGTGCCAGCAGTCCAGGGAACTATGGCTACACCTTC.

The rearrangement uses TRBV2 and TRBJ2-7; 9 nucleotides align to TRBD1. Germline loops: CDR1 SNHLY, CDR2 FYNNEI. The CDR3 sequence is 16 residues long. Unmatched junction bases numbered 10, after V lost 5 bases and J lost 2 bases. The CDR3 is CASSWTGEERTYEQYF. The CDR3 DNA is TGTGCCAGCAGTTGGACAGGGGAAGAAAGAACCTACGAGCAGTACTTC. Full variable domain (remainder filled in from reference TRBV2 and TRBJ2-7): EPEVTQTPSHQVTQMGQEVILRCVPISNHLYFYWYRQILGQKVEFLVSFYNNEISEKSEIFDDQFSVERPDGSNFTLKIRSTKLEDSAMYFCASSWTGEERTYEQYFGPGTRLTVT.

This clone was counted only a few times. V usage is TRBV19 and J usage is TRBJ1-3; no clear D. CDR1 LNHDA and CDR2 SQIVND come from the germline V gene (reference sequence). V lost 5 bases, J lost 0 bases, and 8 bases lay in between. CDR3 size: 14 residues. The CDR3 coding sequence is TGTGCCAGTAGTTACGGAGACTCTGGAAACACCATATATTTT. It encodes CASSYGDSGNTIYF.

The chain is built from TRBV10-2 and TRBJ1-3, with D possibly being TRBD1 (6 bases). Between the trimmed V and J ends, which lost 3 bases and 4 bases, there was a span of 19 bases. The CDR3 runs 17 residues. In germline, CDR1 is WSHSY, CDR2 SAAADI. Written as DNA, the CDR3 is TGCGCCAGCAGTGATTTTGGCAGGGGAAGGGAAGGAAACACCATATATTTT. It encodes CASSDFGRGREGNTIYF.

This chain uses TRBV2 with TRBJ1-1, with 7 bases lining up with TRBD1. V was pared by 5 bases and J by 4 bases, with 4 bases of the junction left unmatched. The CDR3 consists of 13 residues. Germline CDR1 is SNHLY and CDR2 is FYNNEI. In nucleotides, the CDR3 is TGTGCCAGCAGTAGGACAGGCCGCACTGAAGCTTTCTTT. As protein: CASSRTGRTEAFF. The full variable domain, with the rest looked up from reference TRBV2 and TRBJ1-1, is EPEVTQTPSHQVTQMGQEVILRCVPISNHLYFYWYRQILGQKVEFLVSFYNNEISEKSEIFDDQFSVERPDGSNFTLKIRSTKLEDSAMYFCASSRTGRTEAFFGQGTRLTVV.

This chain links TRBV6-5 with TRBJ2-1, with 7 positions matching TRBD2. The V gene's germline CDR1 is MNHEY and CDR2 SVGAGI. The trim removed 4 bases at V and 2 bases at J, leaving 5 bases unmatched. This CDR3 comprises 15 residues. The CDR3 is CASSSSGGTYNEQFF. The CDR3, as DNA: TGTGCCAGCAGTTCTAGCGGAGGGACCTACAATGAGCAGTTCTTC.

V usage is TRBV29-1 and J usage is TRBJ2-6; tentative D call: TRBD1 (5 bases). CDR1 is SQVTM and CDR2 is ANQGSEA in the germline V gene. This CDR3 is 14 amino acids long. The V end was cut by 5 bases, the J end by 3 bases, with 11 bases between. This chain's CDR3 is CSVMTAFGANVLTF. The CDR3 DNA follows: TGCAGCGTTATGACAGCGTTTGGGGCCAACGTCCTGACTTTC.